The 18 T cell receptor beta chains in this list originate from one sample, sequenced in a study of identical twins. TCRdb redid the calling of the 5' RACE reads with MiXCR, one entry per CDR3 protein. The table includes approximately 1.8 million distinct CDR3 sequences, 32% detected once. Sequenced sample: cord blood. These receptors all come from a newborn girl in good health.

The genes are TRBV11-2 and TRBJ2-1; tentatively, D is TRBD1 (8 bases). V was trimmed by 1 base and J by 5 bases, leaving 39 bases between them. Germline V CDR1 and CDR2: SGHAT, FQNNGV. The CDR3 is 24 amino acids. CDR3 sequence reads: CASSLGTGNLDNRRSSGLHNEQFF. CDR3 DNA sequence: TGTGCCAGCAGCTTAGGGACAGGGAACCTCGACAACAGGAGATCTAGCGGTCTTCACAATGAGCAGTTCTTC.

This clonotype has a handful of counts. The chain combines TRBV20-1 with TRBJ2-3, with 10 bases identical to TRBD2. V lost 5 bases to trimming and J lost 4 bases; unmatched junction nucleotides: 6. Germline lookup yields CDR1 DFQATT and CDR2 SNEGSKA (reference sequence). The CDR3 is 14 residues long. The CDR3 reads CSALQREGPDTQYF. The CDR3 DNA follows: TGCAGTGCTTTACAGCGGGAGGGCCCAGATACGCAGTATTTT.

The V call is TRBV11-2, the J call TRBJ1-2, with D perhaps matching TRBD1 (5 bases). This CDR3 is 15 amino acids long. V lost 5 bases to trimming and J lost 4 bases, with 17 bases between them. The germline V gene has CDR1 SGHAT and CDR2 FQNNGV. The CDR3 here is CASSRGANRVYGYTF. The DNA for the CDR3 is TGTGCCAGCAGCCGAGGGGCCAATCGAGTCTATGGCTACACCTTC.

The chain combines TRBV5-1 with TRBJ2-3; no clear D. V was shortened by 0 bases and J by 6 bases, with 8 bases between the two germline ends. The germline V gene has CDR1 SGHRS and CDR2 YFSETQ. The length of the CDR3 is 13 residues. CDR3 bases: TGCGCCAGCAGCTTGGCCTTTCTGGATACGCAGTATTTT. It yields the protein CASSLAFLDTQYF.

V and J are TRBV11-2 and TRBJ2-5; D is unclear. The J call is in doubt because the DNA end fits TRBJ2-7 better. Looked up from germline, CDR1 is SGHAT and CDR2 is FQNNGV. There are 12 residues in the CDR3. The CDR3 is CASSSQRREQYF. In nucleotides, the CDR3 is TGTGCCAGCAGCTCGCAGCGTCGCGAGCAGTACTTC.

CDR3 coding DNA: TGCAGCCATGCCGTGGGTGAAAAACTGTTTTTT. Protein product: CSHAVGEKLFF. The V gene is TRBV29-1, the J gene TRBJ1-4; D ambiguous. The CDR3 has 11 amino acids. The V and J ends lost 8 bases and 7 bases respectively, with 11 bases between them. Germline V gene sequence: CDR1 SQVTM, CDR2 ANQGSEA.

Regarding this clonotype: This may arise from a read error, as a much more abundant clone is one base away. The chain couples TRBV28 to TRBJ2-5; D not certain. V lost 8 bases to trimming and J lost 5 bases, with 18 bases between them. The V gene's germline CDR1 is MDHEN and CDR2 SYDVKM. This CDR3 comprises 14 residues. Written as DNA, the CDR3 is TGTGCCAGCGGTTACGGTCCGACGTACGAGACCCAGTACTTC. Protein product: CASGYGPTYETQYF. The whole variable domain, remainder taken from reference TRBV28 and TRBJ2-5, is DVKVTQSSRYLVKRTGEKVFLECVQDMDHENMFWYRQDPGLGLRLIYFSYDVKMKEKGDIPEGYSVSREKKERFSLILESASTNQTSMYLCASGYGPTYETQYFGPGTRLLVL.

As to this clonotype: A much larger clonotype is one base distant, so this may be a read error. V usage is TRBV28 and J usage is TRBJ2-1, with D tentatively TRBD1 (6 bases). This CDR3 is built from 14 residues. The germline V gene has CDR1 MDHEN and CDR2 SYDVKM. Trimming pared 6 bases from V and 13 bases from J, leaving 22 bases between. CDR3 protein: CASRDTGYQETQFF. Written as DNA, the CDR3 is TGTGCCAGCAGGGATACAGGGTATCAGGAGACCCAGTTCTTC.

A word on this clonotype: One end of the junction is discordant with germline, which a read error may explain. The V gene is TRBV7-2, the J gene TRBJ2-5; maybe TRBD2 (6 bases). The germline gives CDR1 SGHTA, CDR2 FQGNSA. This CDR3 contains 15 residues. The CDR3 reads CACSYKLSGQETQYF. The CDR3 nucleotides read TGTGCCTGCAGCTATAAGCTTAGCGGCCAAGAGACCCAGTACTTC. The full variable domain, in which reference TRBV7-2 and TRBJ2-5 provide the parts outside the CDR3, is GAGVSQSPSNKVTEKGKDVELRCDPISGHTALYWYRQSLGQGLEFLIYFQGNSAPDKSGLPSDRFSAERTGGSVSTLTIQRTQQEDSAVYLCACSYKLSGQETQYFGPGTRLLVL.

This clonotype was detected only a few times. The CDR3 loop is CASSQVLAGGAHTQYF. Here the CDR3 DNA reads TGCGCCAGCAGCCAAGTACTAGCGGGGGGTGCGCATACGCAGTATTTT. The chain employs TRBV4-1 and TRBJ2-3; 12 nucleotides agree with TRBD2. CDR1 is MGHRA, CDR2 YSYEKL, per germline. This CDR3 is 16 amino acids long. The V and J ends lost 1 base and 7 bases, in that order; junction bases with no gene match: 6.

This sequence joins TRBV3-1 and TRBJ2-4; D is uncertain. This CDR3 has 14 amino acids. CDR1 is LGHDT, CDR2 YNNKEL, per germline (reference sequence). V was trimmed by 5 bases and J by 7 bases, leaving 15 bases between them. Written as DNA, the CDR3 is TGTGCCAGCAGCGAACAGCCGCTGGGGAACATTCAGTACTTC. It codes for CASSEQPLGNIQYF. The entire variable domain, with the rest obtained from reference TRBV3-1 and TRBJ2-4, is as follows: DTAVSQTPKYLVTQMGNDKSIKCEQNLGHDTMYWYKQDSKKFLKIMFSYNNKELIINETVPNRFSPKSPDKAHLNLHINSLELGDSAVYFCASSEQPLGNIQYFGAGTRLSVL.

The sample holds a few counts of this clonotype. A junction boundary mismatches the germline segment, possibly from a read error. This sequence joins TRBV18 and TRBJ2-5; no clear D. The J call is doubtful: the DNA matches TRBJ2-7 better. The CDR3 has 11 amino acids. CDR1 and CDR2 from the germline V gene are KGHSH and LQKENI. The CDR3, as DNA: TGTGTCAGCTCACGCGACTACGAGCAGTACTTC. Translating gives CVSSRDYEQYF.

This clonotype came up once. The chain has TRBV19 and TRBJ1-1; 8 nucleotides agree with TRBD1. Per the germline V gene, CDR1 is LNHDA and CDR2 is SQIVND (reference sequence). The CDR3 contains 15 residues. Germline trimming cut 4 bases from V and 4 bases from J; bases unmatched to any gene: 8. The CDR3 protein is CASSKGRTGLTEAFF. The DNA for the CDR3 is TGTGCCAGTAGTAAAGGCCGGACAGGGCTCACTGAAGCTTTCTTT.

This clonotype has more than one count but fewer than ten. CDR3 amino acids: CASSEVGGTEAFF. The CDR3, as DNA: TGTGCCAGCAGTGAAGTGGGGGGCACTGAAGCTTTCTTT. J is TRBJ1-1 and V is TRBV2, with a weak D call TRBD1 (5 bases). Germline loops: CDR1 SNHLY, CDR2 FYNNEI. This CDR3 is 13 amino acids long. Deletions cut 1 base from V and 4 bases from J, with 7 bases between.

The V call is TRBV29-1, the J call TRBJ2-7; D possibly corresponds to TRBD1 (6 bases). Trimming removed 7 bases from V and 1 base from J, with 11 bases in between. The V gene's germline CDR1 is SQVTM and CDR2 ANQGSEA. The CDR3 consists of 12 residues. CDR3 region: CSALQGSYEQYF. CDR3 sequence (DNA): TGCAGCGCCCTACAGGGTTCCTACGAGCAGTACTTC.

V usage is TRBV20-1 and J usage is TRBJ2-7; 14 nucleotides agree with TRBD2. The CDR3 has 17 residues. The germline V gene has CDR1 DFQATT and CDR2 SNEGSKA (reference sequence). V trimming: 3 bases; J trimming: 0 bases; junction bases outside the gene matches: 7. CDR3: CSASSGLAGGPSYEQYF. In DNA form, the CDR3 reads TGCAGTGCTAGTTCCGGACTAGCGGGAGGCCCCTCCTACGAGCAGTACTTC.

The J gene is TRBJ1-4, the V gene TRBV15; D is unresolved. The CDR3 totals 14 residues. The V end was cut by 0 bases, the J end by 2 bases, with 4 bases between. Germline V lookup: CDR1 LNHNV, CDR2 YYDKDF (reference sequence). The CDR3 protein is CATSRDQTNEKLFF. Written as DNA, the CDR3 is TGTGCCACCAGCAGAGATCAGACTAATGAAAAACTGTTTTTT.

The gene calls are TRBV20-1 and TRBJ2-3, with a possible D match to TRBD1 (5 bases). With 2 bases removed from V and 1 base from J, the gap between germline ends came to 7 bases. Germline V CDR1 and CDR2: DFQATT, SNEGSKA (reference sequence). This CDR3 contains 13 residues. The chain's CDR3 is CSARQTGTDTQYF. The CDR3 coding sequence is TGCAGTGCTAGACAGACAGGCACAGATACGCAGTATTTT.